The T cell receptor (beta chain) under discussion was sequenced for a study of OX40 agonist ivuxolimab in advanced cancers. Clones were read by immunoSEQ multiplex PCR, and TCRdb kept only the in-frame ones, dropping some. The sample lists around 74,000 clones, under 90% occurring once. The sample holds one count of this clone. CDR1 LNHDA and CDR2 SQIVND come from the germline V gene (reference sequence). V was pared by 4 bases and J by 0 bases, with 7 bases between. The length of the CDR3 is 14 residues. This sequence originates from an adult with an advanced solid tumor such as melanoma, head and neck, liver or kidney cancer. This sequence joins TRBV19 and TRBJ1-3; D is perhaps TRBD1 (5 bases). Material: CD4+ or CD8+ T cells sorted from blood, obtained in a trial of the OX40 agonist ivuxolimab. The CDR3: CASSRDGSGNTIYF. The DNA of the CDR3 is TGTGCCAGTAGTAGGGACGGCTCTGGAAACACCATATATTTT.